One and the same sample provided the 32 T cell receptor beta chains below, sequenced in a study of blood T cells in healthy people across ages. PCR was performed a second time for about 7 to 12 cycles using a sample-barcoded 5' primer and a J-beta primer mix. MiXCR, applied by TCRdb to the 5' RACE reads, yields one record per CDR3 protein. Of over 1,500,000 distinct CDR3 sequences detected, more than 35% appear once; the ten largest clones hold more than 20%. Specimen: blood. The source of these receptors is a human donor in good health.

The CDR3 spells CASSLPGLENNEQFF. For the CDR3, the DNA is TGTGCCAGCAGCCTCCCGGGACTAGAGAACAATGAGCAGTTCTTC. The chain links TRBV4-2 to TRBJ2-1; 8 bases are a match to TRBD2. V dropped 4 bases and J dropped 5; count of bases not matched to a gene: 7. Germline V lookup: CDR1 LGHNA, CDR2 YNFKEQ. There are 15 residues in the CDR3.

This clonotype has just a few counts. The gene calls are TRBV7-2 and TRBJ2-7; 7 bases are a match to TRBD2. V lost 1 base to trimming and J lost 3 bases; unmatched junction nucleotides: 9. This CDR3 spans 16 amino acids. The germline gives CDR1 SGHTA, CDR2 FQGNSA. CDR3 sequence: CASSLGGSREVYEQYF. The CDR3 region has the DNA TGTGCCAGCAGCTTAGGCGGGAGTCGTGAGGTCTACGAGCAGTACTTC.

This clonotype was seen many times. The gene calls are TRBV29-1 and TRBJ2-5, with 8 bases that match TRBD1. CDR1 and CDR2 from the germline V gene are SQVTM and ANQGSEA. Trimming removed 3 bases from V and 1 base from J; junction bases left unmatched: 4. This CDR3 spans 14 amino acids. The CDR3 nucleotides are TGCAGCGTTGACTCAGGACAGGGCCAAGAGACCCAGTACTTC. This gives the protein CSVDSGQGQETQYF.

The rearrangement joins TRBV2 to TRBJ1-5; D is unresolved. The CDR3 has 14 residues. V lost 0 bases to trimming and J lost 5 bases, with 8 bases between them. The germline gives CDR1 SNHLY, CDR2 FYNNEI. The DNA for the CDR3 is TGTGCCAGCAGTGAAGCCCGCGGGTATCAGCCCCAGCATTTT. It encodes CASSEARGYQPQHF. Drawing the rest from reference TRBV2 and TRBJ1-5, the complete variable domain is EPEVTQTPSHQVTQMGQEVILRCVPISNHLYFYWYRQILGQKVEFLVSFYNNEISEKSEIFDDQFSVERPDGSNFTLKIRSTKLEDSAMYFCASSEARGYQPQHFGDGTRLSIL.

V and J are TRBV6-1 and TRBJ2-1; D tentatively reads TRBD1 or TRBD2 (5 bases each). Germline-derived CDR1 and CDR2 are MNHNS and SASEGT. The CDR3 loop spans 10 amino acids. The V and J ends lost 8 bases and 8 bases respectively, with 7 bases between them. CDR3 amino acids: CASGGYEQFF. The CDR3 DNA is TGTGCCAGCGGGGGATATGAGCAGTTCTTC.

There are a few counts of this clonotype. This rearrangement joins TRBV10-3 to TRBJ2-5; 12 bases match TRBD2. The trim removed 11 bases at V and 5 bases at J, leaving 6 bases unmatched. The CDR3 totals 13 residues. The germline gives CDR1 ENHRY, CDR2 SYGVKD. The CDR3 loop is CAVRLAGEETQYF. The CDR3 coding sequence is TGTGCCGTTCGACTAGCGGGGGAGGAGACCCAGTACTTC.

This clonotype has only a few counts. The V call is TRBV12-3 or TRBV12-4, the J call TRBJ1-2, with a weak D call TRBD1 (6 bases). The CDR3 has 16 residues. V gave up 5 bases and J gave up 8 bases, with 24 bases separating them. DNA of the CDR3: TGTGCCAGCAGTCCTAGCCCCGGTCGCACCGACAGGGGCTACACCTTC. Encoded protein: CASSPSPGRTDRGYTF.

The genes are TRBV7-2 and TRBJ1-2; tentative D call: TRBD1 (6 bases). V lost 0 bases and J 5 bases, leaving 16 bases between the germline ends. Germline V gene data show CDR1 as SGHTA and CDR2 as FQGNSA. The CDR3 is made up of 16 amino acids. This CDR3 is CASSLAQRGGTYGYTF. DNA of the CDR3: TGTGCCAGCAGCTTAGCTCAGAGGGGGGGGACTTATGGCTACACCTTC.

This clonotype was observed a handful of times. This chain uses TRBV6-2 or TRBV6-3 with TRBJ2-2; the match to TRBD2 covers 11 bases. From germline, CDR1 is MNHEY and CDR2 SVGEGT. The length of the CDR3 is 17 residues. Trimming removed 4 bases from V and 0 bases from J; junction bases left unmatched: 4. In DNA, the CDR3 is TGTGCCAGCAGTTGGTCTAGCGGGGGGACGAACACCGGGGAGCTGTTTTTT. It specifies CASSWSSGGTNTGELFF.

V is TRBV28 and J is TRBJ2-4; 8 positions agree with TRBD2. The DNA end lines up better with TRBJ2-7; the J call may be wrong. The CDR3 length is 16 residues. The V gene's germline CDR1 is MDHEN and CDR2 SYDVKM. CDR3 protein: CASSLSREGLAYEQYF. The CDR3 bases are TGTGCCAGCAGTCTCTCCCGGGAGGGACTCGCCTACGAGCAGTACTTC.

This clonotype was seen a few times. V is TRBV20-1 and J is TRBJ2-6; D gene uncertain. Trimming removed 5 bases at V and 1 base at J, with 6 bases between. The CDR3 is 13 residues long. Germline loops: CDR1 DFQATT, CDR2 SNEGSKA (reference sequence). The CDR3 region has the DNA TGCAGTGCTCAGGTGTCTGGGGCCAACGTCCTGACTTTC. It yields the protein CSAQVSGANVLTF.

This clonotype occurred a few times. The V and J genes are TRBV7-3 and TRBJ2-1, with 15 bases matching TRBD2. This CDR3 has 16 amino acids. The J segment lost 9 bases and the V segment lost 1 base, leaving 4 bases of the junction unmatched. Germline loops: CDR1 SGHTA, CDR2 FQGTGA. The CDR3 nucleotides are TGTGCCAGCAGCTTAATAGGGACTAGCGGGAGGAGTGAGCAGTTCTTC. Protein product: CASSLIGTSGRSEQFF.

V gene TRBV7-2 combines with J gene TRBJ2-7, with TRBD1 identical over 9 bases. The V gene's germline CDR1 is SGHTA and CDR2 FQGNSA. Losses at the gene ends were 6 bases for V and 4 bases for J; bases not matched to a gene: 13. There are 16 residues in the CDR3. The CDR3 is CASSQDRGSILYEQYV. CDR3 bases: TGTGCCAGCAGTCAAGACAGGGGGAGTATTTTGTACGAGCAGTACGTC.

V usage is TRBV7-9 and J usage is TRBJ1-1, with 10 bases fitting TRBD1. Germline-derived CDR1 and CDR2 are SEHNR and FQNEAQ (reference sequence). V lost 5 bases, J lost 2 bases, and 8 bases stayed unmatched. CDR3 length equals 16 residues. The CDR3 DNA is TGTGCCAGCAGCCCATTCGAGACAGGGGGCAACACTGAAGCTTTCTTT. Its translation: CASSPFETGGNTEAFF. Complete variable domain (other parts from reference TRBV7-9 and TRBJ1-1): DTGVSQNPRHKITKRGQNVTFRCDPISEHNRLYWYRQTLGQGPEFLTYFQNEAQLEKSRLLSDRFSAERPKGSFSTLEIQRTEQGDSAMYLCASSPFETGGNTEAFFGQGTRLTVV.

This clonotype was found many times. The genes are TRBV7-2 and TRBJ2-7, with D unresolved. Trimming removed 1 base from V and 1 base from J, with 11 bases in between. The CDR3 has 15 amino acids. CDR1 is SGHTA and CDR2 is FQGNSA in the germline V gene. CDR3 region: CASSLERLRSYEQYF. As DNA, the CDR3 is TGTGCCAGCAGCTTAGAGAGATTACGATCCTACGAGCAGTACTTC.

At least ten counts were recorded for this clonotype. The chain uses TRBV6-2 or TRBV6-3 and TRBJ2-1; 9 nucleotides align to TRBD2. The germline CDR1 and CDR2 sequences are MNHEY and SVGEGT. With V trimmed by 4 bases and J by 7 bases, 2 bases remained unmatched. The CDR3 contains 13 residues. CDR3 DNA sequence: TGTGCCAGCAGTTCCGCGGGGGGGAATGAGCAGTTCTTC. Translating gives CASSSAGGNEQFF.

About this clonotype: The junction and the germline gene differ at one end; a read error may be behind it. The chain links TRBV7-2 to TRBJ1-1; 8 bases fit TRBD1. This CDR3 contains 14 residues. Germline assignment: CDR1 SGHTA and CDR2 FQGNSA. CDR3 amino acids: CAGSLVQGGTEAFF. For the CDR3, the DNA is TGTGCCGGCAGCTTAGTACAGGGGGGCACTGAAGCTTTCTTT.

Regarding this clonotype: An end of the junction does not agree with germline; a read error may underlie this. The chain is built from TRBV4-2 and TRBJ2-3; TRBD1 or TRBD2 may be the D gene (5 bases each). This CDR3 has 18 residues. CDR1 LGHNA and CDR2 YNFKEQ come from the germline V gene. CDR3 sequence reads: CASSQDWDRSMSTGTQYF. In DNA, the CDR3 is TGTGCCAGCAGCCAAGATTGGGACCGCAGCATGAGCACAGGTACGCAGTATTTT.

This clonotype appeared a few times. This chain connects TRBV6-2 or TRBV6-3 to TRBJ2-4; the D is unclear. The assigned J gene may be wrong: the sequence end matches TRBJ2-7 better. This CDR3 has 15 residues. Germline V gene sequence: CDR1 MNHEY, CDR2 SVGEGT. CDR3 amino acids: CASRPRQVSTYEQYF. The CDR3 bases are TGTGCCAGCAGGCCCAGGCAGGTGTCAACCTACGAGCAGTACTTC.

The genes are TRBV12-3 or TRBV12-4 and TRBJ2-1; D is uncertain. Trimming took 11 bases from V and 0 from J, leaving 8 bases between them. CDR3 length: 12 residues. The CDR3 DNA follows: TGTGCCGACCAGAGCTCCTACAATGAGCAGTTCTTC. Protein sequence: CADQSSYNEQFF.

This sequence joins TRBV11-3 and TRBJ2-5; weak D call: TRBD1 (5 bases). The CDR3 is 15 amino acids. V was shortened by 1 base and J by 1 base, with 10 bases between the two germline ends. Per germline, CDR1 SGHNT and CDR2 YENEEA. CDR3 nucleotides: TGTGCCAGCAGCTTAGGTCCAGGGCCCCAAGAGACCCAGTACTTC. Its translation: CASSLGPGPQETQYF. Filled out from reference TRBV11-3 and TRBJ2-5, the complete variable domain reads EAGVVQSPRYKIIEKKQPVAFWCNPISGHNTLYWYLQNLGQGPELLIRYENEEAVDDSQLPKDRFSAERLKGVDSTLKIQPAELGDSAVYLCASSLGPGPQETQYFGPGTRLLVL.

A few counts support this clonotype. This rearrangement joins TRBV13 to TRBJ2-3, with 9 bases aligning to TRBD1. Germline V gene lookup returns CDR1 PRHDT and CDR2 FYEKMQ (reference sequence). The V gene end was trimmed by 5 bases and the J gene end by 4 bases; junction bases not matched to a gene: 10. The CDR3 totals 16 residues. The CDR3 loop is CASSIPGTGSADTQYF. The CDR3 nucleotides read TGTGCCAGCAGCATACCCGGGACAGGGAGCGCAGATACGCAGTATTTT.

In the case of this clonotype: Germline and junction disagree at one end, which may indicate a read error. The genes are TRBV29-1 and TRBJ2-3, with D hard to call. The germline CDR1 and CDR2 sequences are SQVTM and ANQGSEA. The CDR3 contains 12 residues. CDR3 bases: TGCAGCGTTGAAGAGGGAACAGATGCGCAGTATTTT. Protein: CSVEEGTDAQYF.

J is TRBJ2-7 and V is TRBV7-2; 8 bases agree with TRBD1. J lost 3 bases, V lost 7 bases, and 11 bases had no gene match. The CDR3 is 15 amino acids. Germline CDR1 SGHTA, CDR2 FQGNSA. The CDR3 bases are TGTGCCAGCATCCCCCCCAGGGGGCTTATCTACGAGCAGTACTTC. Translating gives CASIPPRGLIYEQYF. The full variable domain, its missing parts supplied by reference TRBV7-2 and TRBJ2-7, is GAGVSQSPSNKVTEKGKDVELRCDPISGHTALYWYRQSLGQGLEFLIYFQGNSAPDKSGLPSDRFSAERTGGSVSTLTIQRTQQEDSAVYLCASIPPRGLIYEQYFGPGTRLTVT.

The rearrangement joins TRBV6-2 or TRBV6-3 to TRBJ2-1; tentative D call: TRBD2 (7 bases). Germline CDR1 MNHEY, CDR2 SVGEGT. Deletions cut 7 bases from V and 4 bases from J, with 14 bases between. CDR3 length: 14 residues. CDR3 sequence reads: CASTEGGIYNEQFF. DNA of the CDR3: TGTGCCAGCACGGAGGGGGGGATATACAATGAGCAGTTCTTC.

There are many counts of this clonotype. The chain employs TRBV20-1 and TRBJ2-1; 9 bases are a match to TRBD2. Germline V gene data show CDR1 as DFQATT and CDR2 as SNEGSKA (reference sequence). The CDR3 is 14 residues long. V lost 6 bases to trimming and J lost 1 base; unmatched junction nucleotides: 4. CDR3: CSATSGGSYNEQFF. The CDR3 nucleotides read TGCAGTGCCACAAGCGGGGGGTCCTACAATGAGCAGTTCTTC.

This clonotype was picked up a small number of times. The chain recombines TRBV9 with TRBJ2-7; D tentatively reads TRBD1 or TRBD2 (6 bases each). Trimming took off 7 bases at V and 1 base at J, with 15 bases between the two ends. This CDR3 has 14 amino acids. In germline, CDR1 is SGDLS, CDR2 YYNGEE. The CDR3 reads CASGGGMDSYEQYF. In DNA, the CDR3 is TGTGCCAGCGGAGGGGGGATGGATTCCTACGAGCAGTACTTC.

The chain links TRBV24-1 to TRBJ2-5; 11 bases map to TRBD1. Per germline, CDR1 KGHDR and CDR2 SFDVKD. The V and J ends lost 8 bases and 5 bases, in that order; junction bases with no gene match: 9. This CDR3 spans 15 amino acids. CDR3 in amino acids: CATKPDRGLGETQYF. The CDR3 nucleotides read TGTGCCACCAAACCGGACAGGGGGCTCGGGGAGACCCAGTACTTC.

In this sample, this clonotype turned up many times. The chain uses TRBV3-1 and TRBJ2-7; the D is unclear. Germline CDR1 LGHDT, CDR2 YNNKEL (reference sequence). V lost 0 bases to trimming and J lost 3 bases, with 6 bases between them. The CDR3 runs 13 residues. Here the CDR3 reads CASSQDSYYEQYF. The CDR3 DNA sequence: TGTGCCAGCAGCCAAGACAGCTACTACGAGCAGTACTTC.

This clonotype has only a few counts. The chain carries TRBV27 and TRBJ1-2; possible D gene TRBD1, 5 bases. The germline gives CDR1 MNHEY, CDR2 SMNVEV (reference sequence). The CDR3 extends over 13 amino acids. Between the trimmed V and J ends, which lost 5 bases and 10 bases, there was a span of 17 bases. The CDR3 DNA is TGTGCCAGCAGTCGACATATACAGGACGTCTACACCTTC. Translating gives CASSRHIQDVYTF.

This clonotype appeared a single time. The chain combines TRBV10-3 with TRBJ2-3; D could derive from TRBD1 or TRBD2 (6 bases each). CDR3 length equals 14 residues. Germline V CDR1 and CDR2: ENHRY, SYGVKD. Trimming left V 11 bases short and J 1 base short, with 16 bases between. CDR3 sequence reads: CAPDGGNCTDTQYF. CDR3 in DNA: TGTGCCCCCGACGGGGGCAATTGCACAGATACGCAGTATTTT.

The rearrangement links TRBV29-1 to TRBJ2-7, with 9 bases fitting TRBD2. The J call is doubtful: the DNA matches TRBJ2-5 better. Germline V gene lookup returns CDR1 SQVTM and CDR2 ANQGSEA. This CDR3 contains 13 residues. CDR3 protein: CSVTSGSGETQYF. Here the CDR3 DNA reads TGCAGCGTAACTAGCGGGTCGGGGGAGACCCAGTACTTC.